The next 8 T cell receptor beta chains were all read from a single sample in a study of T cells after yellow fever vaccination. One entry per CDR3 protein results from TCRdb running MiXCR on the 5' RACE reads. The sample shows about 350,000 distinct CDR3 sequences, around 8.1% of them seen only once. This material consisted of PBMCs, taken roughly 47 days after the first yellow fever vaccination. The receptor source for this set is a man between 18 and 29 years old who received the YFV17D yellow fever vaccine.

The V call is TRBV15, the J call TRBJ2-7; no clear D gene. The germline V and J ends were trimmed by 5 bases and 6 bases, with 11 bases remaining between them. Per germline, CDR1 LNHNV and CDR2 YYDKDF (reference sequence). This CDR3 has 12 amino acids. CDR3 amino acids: CATSGSDVEQYF. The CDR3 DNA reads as TGTGCCACCAGCGGAAGCGATGTCGAGCAGTACTTC.

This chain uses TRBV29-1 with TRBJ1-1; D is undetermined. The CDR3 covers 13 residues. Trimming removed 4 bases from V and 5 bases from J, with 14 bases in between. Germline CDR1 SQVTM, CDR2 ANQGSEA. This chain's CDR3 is CSVVGGLGTEAFF. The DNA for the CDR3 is TGCAGCGTTGTGGGAGGTCTGGGTACTGAAGCTTTCTTT.

The CDR3 DNA reads TGTGCCAGCAGCTTCCGGGACGCCTCTGGCTATGGCTACACCTTC. This translates into CASSFRDASGYGYTF. The chain joins TRBV7-8 to TRBJ1-2; maybe TRBD1 (5 bases). From germline, CDR1 is SGHVS and CDR2 FQNEAQ. V lost 3 bases, J lost 4 bases, and 15 bases lay in between. The CDR3 consists of 15 residues. Complete variable domain (other parts from reference TRBV7-8 and TRBJ1-2): GAGVSQSPRYKVAKRGQDVALRCDPISGHVSLFWYQQALGQGPEFLTYFQNEAQLDKSGLPSDRFFAERPEGSVSTLKIQRTQQEDSAVYLCASSFRDASGYGYTFGSGTRLTVV.

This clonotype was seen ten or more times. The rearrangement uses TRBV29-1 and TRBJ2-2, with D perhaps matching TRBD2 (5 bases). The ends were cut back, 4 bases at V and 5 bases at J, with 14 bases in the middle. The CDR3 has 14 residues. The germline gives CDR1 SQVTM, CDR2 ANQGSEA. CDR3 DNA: TGCAGCGTTGCTGCGAGGGCAGATACCGGGGAGCTGTTTTTT. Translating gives CSVAARADTGELFF.

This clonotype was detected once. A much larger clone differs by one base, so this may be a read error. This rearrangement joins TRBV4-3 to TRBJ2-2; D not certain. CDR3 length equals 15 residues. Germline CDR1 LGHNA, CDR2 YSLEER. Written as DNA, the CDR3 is TGCTCCAGCAGCCAATTAACAGTCGACACCGGGGAGCTGTTTTTT. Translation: CSSSQLTVDTGELFF.

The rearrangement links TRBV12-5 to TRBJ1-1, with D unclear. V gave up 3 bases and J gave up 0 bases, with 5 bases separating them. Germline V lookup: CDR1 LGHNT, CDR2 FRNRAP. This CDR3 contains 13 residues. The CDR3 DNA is TGTGCTAGTGGTTTATCTGTGAACACTGAAGCTTTCTTT. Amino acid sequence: CASGLSVNTEAFF.

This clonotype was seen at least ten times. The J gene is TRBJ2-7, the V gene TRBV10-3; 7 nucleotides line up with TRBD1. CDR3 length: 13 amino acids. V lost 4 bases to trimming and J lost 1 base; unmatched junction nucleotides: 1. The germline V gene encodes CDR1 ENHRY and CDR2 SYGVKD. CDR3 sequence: CAISVRGSYEQYV. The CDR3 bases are TGTGCCATCAGTGTCAGGGGGTCCTACGAGCAGTACGTC.

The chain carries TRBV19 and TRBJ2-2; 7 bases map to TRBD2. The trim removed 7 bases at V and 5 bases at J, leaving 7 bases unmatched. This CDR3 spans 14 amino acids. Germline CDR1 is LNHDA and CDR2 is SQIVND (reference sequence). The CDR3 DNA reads TGTGCCAGTAACACCTTGGGAGGGACCGGGGAGCTGTTTTTT. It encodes CASNTLGGTGELFF.